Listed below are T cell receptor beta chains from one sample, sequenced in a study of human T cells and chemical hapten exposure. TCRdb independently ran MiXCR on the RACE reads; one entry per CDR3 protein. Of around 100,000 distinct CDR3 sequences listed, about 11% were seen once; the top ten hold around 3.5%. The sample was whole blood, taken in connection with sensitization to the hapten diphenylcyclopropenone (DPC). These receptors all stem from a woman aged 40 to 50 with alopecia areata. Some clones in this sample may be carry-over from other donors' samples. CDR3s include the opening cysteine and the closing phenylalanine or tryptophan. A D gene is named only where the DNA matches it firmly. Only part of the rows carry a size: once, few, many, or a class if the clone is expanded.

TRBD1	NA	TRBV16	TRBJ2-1	CASSQQGASNEQFF	TGTGCCAGCAGCCAACAGGGGGCTAGCAATGAGCAGTTCTTC
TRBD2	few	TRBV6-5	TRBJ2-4	CASSPISGSGENIQYF	TGTGCCAGCAGTCCAATTAGCGGGAGTGGCGAAAACATTCAGTACTTC
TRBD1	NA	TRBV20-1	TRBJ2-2	CSARTWTGGVTGELFF	TGCAGTGCTAGAACCTGGACAGGGGGCGTCACCGGGGAGCTGTTTTTT
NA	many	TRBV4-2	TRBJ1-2	CASSQDRQSLYGYTF	TGTGCCAGCAGCCAAGATAGGCAGTCCCTCTATGGCTACACCTTC
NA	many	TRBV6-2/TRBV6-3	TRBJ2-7	CASSYRGSGHEQYF	TGTGCCAGCAGTTACCGGGGGAGCGGACACGAGCAGTACTTC
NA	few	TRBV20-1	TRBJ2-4	CSARGRAKNIQYF	TGCAGTGCTAGAGGGCGAGCCAAAAACATTCAGTACTTC
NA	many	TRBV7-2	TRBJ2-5	CASSFSGANQETQYF	TGTGCCAGCAGCTTTAGCGGAGCAAACCAAGAGACCCAGTACTTC
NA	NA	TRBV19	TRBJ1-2	CASTPLANYGYTF	TGTGCCAGCACCCCCTTAGCTAACTATGGCTACACCTTC
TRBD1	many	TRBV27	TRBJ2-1	CASTLDRGSYNEQFF	TGTGCCAGCACCCTCGACAGGGGGTCCTACAATGAGCAGTTCTTC
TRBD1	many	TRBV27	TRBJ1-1	CASSSQRQGASRTEAFF	TGTGCCAGCAGTTCCCAAAGACAGGGGGCGAGTAGAACTGAAGCTTTCTTT
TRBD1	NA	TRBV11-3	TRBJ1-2	CASSPMDRVIIGYTF	TGTGCCAGCAGCCCCATGGACAGGGTAATTATTGGCTACACCTTC